Detailed here is one TCR beta chain. The target antigen is unknown. TCRdb's table, derived via immunoSEQ multiplex PCR, lists solely in-frame clones and lacks some. The sample holds 40,000 to 50,000 clones, approximately 80% seen once. The sample originates from a study of memory B cells and T cells in multiple sclerosis. V dropped 5 bases and J dropped 2 bases, with 7 bases sitting between them. Per germline, CDR1 SGHKS and CDR2 YYEKEE (reference sequence). The CDR3 consists of 13 residues. Stimulus-free culture yielded autoproliferating CFSE-dim and non-proliferating CFSE-high T cells, each sequenced separately. Replicate wells were pooled after 7 days of stimulus-free culture of some 55 million CFSE-labeled PBMCs.

The sequenced sample was PBMCs from blood kept in culture. The rearrangement uses TRBV5-5 and TRBJ1-4; D gene unclear. The source of this sequence is a human donor with multiple sclerosis. CDR3 sequence: CASRLGTNEKLFF. The DNA for the CDR3 is TGTGCCAGCAGACTTGGGACTAATGAAAAACTGTTTTTT.